This T cell receptor beta chain was sequenced in a study of T cell changes during pregnancy in multiple sclerosis. J was trimmed by 7 bases and V by 4 bases; bases with no gene match: 2. The CDR3 runs 13 residues. Looked up from germline, CDR1 is SGDLS and CDR2 is YYNGEE. Clones were read by immunoSEQ multiplex PCR, and TCRdb kept only the in-frame ones, dropping some. The table records roughly 46,000 clones, 90% to 95% of them present only once. Sequences were derived from CD8+ T cells from peripheral blood mononuclear cells, sampled after pregnancy. This TCR came from a female donor with multiple sclerosis, enrolled in a pregnancy study. The V gene is TRBV9, the J gene TRBJ2-1; 10 nucleotides line up with TRBD1. The CDR3 DNA follows: TGTGCCAGCAGCCGGACAGGGGGGAATGAGCAGTTCTTC. Protein sequence: CASSRTGGNEQFF. Combining the CDR3 with reference TRBV9 and TRBJ2-1 gives the whole variable domain DSGVTQTPKHLITATGQRVTLRCSPRSGDLSVYWYQQSLDQGLQFLIQYYNGEERAKGNILERFSAQQFPDLHSELNLSSLELGDSALYFCASSRTGGNEQFFGPGTRLTVL.